A selection of T cell receptor beta chains follows, all from one sample in a study of control samples from healthy donors and cancer patients. The assay was immunoSEQ multiplex PCR, and TCRdb's table has in-frame clones only and misses some. The sample consists of under 300,000 clones, over 75% of them appearing once. The sequenced sample was PBMCs. The receptors shown here come from a woman between 55 and 75 years old with lung cancer. Both conserved end residues are part of each CDR3. D genes are given only for firm matches. Clone size is stated in some rows and not others, as once, few, many or a class when expanded.

clone_size: NA
v_call: TRBV29-1
j_call: TRBJ2-2
d_call: NA
cdr3_nt: TGCAGCGTTGAATCGCCTAGGTCCGGGGAGCTGTTTTTT
cdr3_aa: CSVESPRSGELFF

clone_size: many
v_call: TRBV3-1/TRBV3-2
j_call: TRBJ1-6
d_call: NA
cdr3_nt: TGTGCCAGCAGCGCCGGGGGGGGAAATTCACCCCTCCACTTT
cdr3_aa: CASSAGGGNSPLHF

clone_size: NA
v_call: TRBV7-3
j_call: TRBJ1-2
d_call: TRBD1
cdr3_nt: TGTGCCAGCAGCTCTACCGGGACAGCAGACTATGGCTACACCTTC
cdr3_aa: CASSSTGTADYGYTF

clone_size: NA
v_call: TRBV12-3/TRBV12-4
j_call: TRBJ1-2
d_call: NA
cdr3_nt: TGTGCCAGCAGTTTCGCCAGAGGCTACACCTTC
cdr3_aa: CASSFARGYTF

clone_size: NA
v_call: TRBV9
j_call: TRBJ2-1
d_call: NA
cdr3_nt: TGTGCCAGCAGCGTTGACAGTTTGGTCAATGAGCAGTTCTTC
cdr3_aa: CASSVDSLVNEQFF

clone_size: few
v_call: TRBV3-1/TRBV3-2
j_call: TRBJ2-1
d_call: TRBD2
cdr3_nt: TGTGCCAGCAGCCAAGGACTAGCGGGGGCCCCTGTCCCCTACAATGAGCAGTTCTTC
cdr3_aa: CASSQGLAGAPVPYNEQFF

clone_size: NA
v_call: TRBV10-3
j_call: TRBJ1-1
d_call: NA
cdr3_nt: TGTGCCATCAGTGAGTCTAGGGGTGGAGTGGCGACTGAAGCTTTCTTT
cdr3_aa: CAISESRGGVATEAFF

clone_size: NA
v_call: TRBV15
j_call: TRBJ2-5
d_call: NA
cdr3_nt: TGTGCCACCAGCAGGAAGCCCGAAAATCAAGAGACCCAGTACTTC
cdr3_aa: CATSRKPENQETQYF

clone_size: NA
v_call: TRBV21-1
j_call: TRBJ2-5
d_call: NA
cdr3_nt: TGTGCCAGCAGCAAAGCGGGACGGGTTAGGTGTCGGCCGGCGACCCAGTACTTC
cdr3_aa: CASSKAGRVRCRPATQYF

clone_size: NA
v_call: TRBV6-2/TRBV6-3
j_call: TRBJ1-6
d_call: NA
cdr3_nt: TGTGCCAGCAGCCGATATGAGACAGTGTCAGATTCACCCCTCCACTTT
cdr3_aa: CASSRYETVSDSPLHF

clone_size: NA
v_call: TRBV5-8
j_call: TRBJ1-5
d_call: NA
cdr3_nt: TGTGCCAGCAGCTTGGGGTTTGGCAATCAGCCCCAGCATTTT
cdr3_aa: CASSLGFGNQPQHF

clone_size: NA
v_call: TRBV5-1
j_call: TRBJ2-5
d_call: TRBD2
cdr3_nt: TGCGCCAGCAGCTTGTTGGCTAGCGGGGCTCAAGAGACCCAGTACTTC
cdr3_aa: CASSLLASGAQETQYF

clone_size: NA
v_call: TRBV19
j_call: TRBJ1-2
d_call: TRBD1
cdr3_nt: TGTGCCAGTAGTATACGACCCTCCCTGGGACAGGCAAACTATGGCTACACCTTC
cdr3_aa: CASSIRPSLGQANYGYTF

clone_size: NA
v_call: TRBV7-2
j_call: TRBJ2-2
d_call: TRBD1
cdr3_nt: TGTGCCAGCGGTCTACAGGGGACGACCGGGGAGCTGTTTTTT
cdr3_aa: CASGLQGTTGELFF

clone_size: NA
v_call: TRBV4-2
j_call: TRBJ1-1
d_call: NA
cdr3_nt: TGTGCCAGCAGCCTTGGGGGTGAGGGTCGGACTGAAGCTTTCTTT
cdr3_aa: CASSLGGEGRTEAFF

clone_size: NA
v_call: TRBV3-1/TRBV3-2
j_call: TRBJ1-6
d_call: NA
cdr3_nt: TGTGCCAGCAGTCATCCGGGGAATTCACCCCTCCACTTT
cdr3_aa: CASSHPGNSPLHF

clone_size: NA
v_call: TRBV5-4
j_call: TRBJ2-2
d_call: TRBD1
cdr3_nt: TGTGCCAGCAGCCCGGGACAGGGGAACACCGGGGAGCTGTTTTTT
cdr3_aa: CASSPGQGNTGELFF

clone_size: NA
v_call: TRBV5-1
j_call: TRBJ2-1
d_call: TRBD1
cdr3_nt: TGCGCCAGCAGCGACCCTGGACAGGGGGACGGTGAGCAGTTCTTC
cdr3_aa: CASSDPGQGDGEQFF

clone_size: few
v_call: TRBV2
j_call: TRBJ1-3
d_call: TRBD1
cdr3_nt: TGTGCCAGCAGCGTCCTACAGGGGACTGGAAACACCATATATTTT
cdr3_aa: CASSVLQGTGNTIYF

clone_size: NA
v_call: TRBV4-2
j_call: TRBJ1-2
d_call: NA
cdr3_nt: TGTGCCAGCAGCCGGGAAGTGGGGCAGAATGGCCACACCTTC
cdr3_aa: CASSREVGQNGHTF

clone_size: NA
v_call: TRBV30
j_call: TRBJ2-7
d_call: TRBD1
cdr3_nt: TGTGCCCTCGGACAGGGGGGATACGAGCAGTACTTC
cdr3_aa: CALGQGGYEQYF

clone_size: NA
v_call: TRBV5-6
j_call: TRBJ1-2
d_call: NA
cdr3_nt: TGTGCCAGCAGCCTACTTCTAACAGTGTCCGTCTATGGCTACACCTTC
cdr3_aa: CASSLLLTVSVYGYTF

clone_size: once
v_call: TRBV2
j_call: TRBJ1-1
d_call: NA
cdr3_nt: TGTGCCAGCAGTGAATTACTGGGGAACACTGAAGCTTTCTTT
cdr3_aa: CASSELLGNTEAFF

clone_size: NA
v_call: TRBV10-3
j_call: TRBJ2-7
d_call: NA
cdr3_nt: TGTGCCATCTCGGGACAAGACTACGAGCAGTACTTC
cdr3_aa: CAISGQDYEQYF

clone_size: NA
v_call: TRBV2
j_call: TRBJ1-1
d_call: TRBD1
cdr3_nt: TGTGCCAGCGTGGCCTACCGGCAGGGGGGAACTGAAGCTTTCTTT
cdr3_aa: CASVAYRQGGTEAFF

clone_size: NA
v_call: TRBV6-1
j_call: TRBJ1-2
d_call: TRBD1
cdr3_nt: TGTGCCAGCAGTGACCCGAGACAGGGTGGGGGCTACACCTTC
cdr3_aa: CASSDPRQGGGYTF